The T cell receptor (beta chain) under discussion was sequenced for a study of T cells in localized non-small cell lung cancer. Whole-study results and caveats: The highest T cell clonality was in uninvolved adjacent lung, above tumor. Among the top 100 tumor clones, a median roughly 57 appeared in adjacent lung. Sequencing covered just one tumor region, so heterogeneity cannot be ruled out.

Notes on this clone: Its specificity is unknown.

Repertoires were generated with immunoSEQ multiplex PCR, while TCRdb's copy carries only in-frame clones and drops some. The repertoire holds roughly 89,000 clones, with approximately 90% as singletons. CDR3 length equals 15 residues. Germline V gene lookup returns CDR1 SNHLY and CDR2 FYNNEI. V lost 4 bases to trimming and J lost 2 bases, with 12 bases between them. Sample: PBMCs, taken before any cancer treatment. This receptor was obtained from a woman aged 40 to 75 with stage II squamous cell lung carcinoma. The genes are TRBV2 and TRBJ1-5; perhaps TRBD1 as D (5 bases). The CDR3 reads CASSVTQGGNQPQHF. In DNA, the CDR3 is TGTGCCAGCAGTGTTACGCAGGGAGGCAATCAGCCCCAGCATTTT.